This T cell receptor (beta chain) was recovered during a study of shared clonotypes between healthy human individuals. Study observations and caveats: Non-shared clonotypes displayed generation probabilities falling below those of clonotypes present in all four donors.

The germline V and J ends were trimmed by 3 bases and 1 base, with 6 bases remaining between them. The CDR3 has 13 amino acids. From germline, CDR1 is MNHNS and CDR2 SASEGT. The repertoire was sequenced with immunoSEQ multiplex PCR; TCRdb's copy has only in-frame clones and lacks some. The data contain under 1,100,000 clones, roughly 70% of them seen just once; the ten biggest clones take up roughly 1.5%. Of note for this clone: Its antigen is as yet unknown. This same CDR3 is encoded by further DNA sequences in the sample.

Sequencing was done on a sample of memory CD4+ T cells sorted from blood. As for subset: CD45RA-negative fraction. This clonotype was sampled from a man younger than 35 in good health. The chain links TRBV6-1 to TRBJ1-1; the D is unclear. The chain's CDR3 is CASSDRRNTEAFF. As DNA, the CDR3 is TGTGCCAGCAGTGACAGGAGGAACACTGAAGCTTTCTTT.